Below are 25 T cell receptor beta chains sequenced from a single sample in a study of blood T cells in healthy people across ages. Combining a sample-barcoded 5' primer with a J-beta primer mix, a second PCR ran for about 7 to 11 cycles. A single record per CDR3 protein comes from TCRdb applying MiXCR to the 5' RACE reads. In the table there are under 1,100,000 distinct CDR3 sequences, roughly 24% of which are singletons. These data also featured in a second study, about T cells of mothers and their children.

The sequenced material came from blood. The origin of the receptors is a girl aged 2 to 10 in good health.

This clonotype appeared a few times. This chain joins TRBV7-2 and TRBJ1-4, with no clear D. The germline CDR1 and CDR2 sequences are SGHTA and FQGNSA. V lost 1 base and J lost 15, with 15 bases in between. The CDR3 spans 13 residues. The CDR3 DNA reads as TGTGCCAGCAGCTTAGGGGAAGGGAAGGATATGTTTTTT. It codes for CASSLGEGKDMFF.

CDR3 DNA: TGTGCCAGCAGCTTAGAGGTACTATCCCGCGGCGGTGAAAAACTGTTTTTT. Translating gives CASSLEVLSRGGEKLFF. This sequence joins TRBV11-2 and TRBJ1-4; D remains ambiguous. The CDR3 is 17 amino acids. Germline V gene sequence: CDR1 SGHAT, CDR2 FQNNGV. Trimming took off 0 bases at V and 7 bases at J, with 18 bases between the two ends. Complete variable domain (other parts from reference TRBV11-2 and TRBJ1-4): EAGVAQSPRYKIIEKRQSVAFWCNPISGHATLYWYQQILGQGPKLLIQFQNNGVVDDSQLPKDRFSAERLKGVDSTLKIQPAKLEDSAVYLCASSLEVLSRGGEKLFFGSGTQLSVL.

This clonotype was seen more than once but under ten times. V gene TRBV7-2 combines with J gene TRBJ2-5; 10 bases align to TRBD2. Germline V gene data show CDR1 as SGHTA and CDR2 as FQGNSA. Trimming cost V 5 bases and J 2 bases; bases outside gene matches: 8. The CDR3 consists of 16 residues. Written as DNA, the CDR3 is TGTGCCAGCAGCCCTAATGGAGCGGGGGGGCAAGAGACCCAGTACTTC. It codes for CASSPNGAGGQETQYF.

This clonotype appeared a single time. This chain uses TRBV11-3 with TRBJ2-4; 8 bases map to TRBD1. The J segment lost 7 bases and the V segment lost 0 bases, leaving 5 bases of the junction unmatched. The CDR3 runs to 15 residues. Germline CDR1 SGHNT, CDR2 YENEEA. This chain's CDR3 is CASSLEGQVPNIQYF. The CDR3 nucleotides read TGTGCCAGCAGCTTAGAGGGACAGGTCCCGAACATTCAGTACTTC.

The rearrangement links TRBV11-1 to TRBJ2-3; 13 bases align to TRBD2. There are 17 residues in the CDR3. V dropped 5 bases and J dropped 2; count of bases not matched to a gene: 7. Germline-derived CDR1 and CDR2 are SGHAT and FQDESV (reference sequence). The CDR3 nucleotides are TGTGCCAGCAGCCTCGGGACTAGCGGGGTGAACACAGATACGCAGTATTTT. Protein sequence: CASSLGTSGVNTDTQYF.

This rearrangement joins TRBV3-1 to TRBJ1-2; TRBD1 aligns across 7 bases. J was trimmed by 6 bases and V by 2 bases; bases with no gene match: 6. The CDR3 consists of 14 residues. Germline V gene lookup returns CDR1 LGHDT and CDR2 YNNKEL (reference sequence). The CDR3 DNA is TGTGCCAGCAGCCAAAACAGGGGTCCGGATGGCTACACCTTC. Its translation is CASSQNRGPDGYTF.

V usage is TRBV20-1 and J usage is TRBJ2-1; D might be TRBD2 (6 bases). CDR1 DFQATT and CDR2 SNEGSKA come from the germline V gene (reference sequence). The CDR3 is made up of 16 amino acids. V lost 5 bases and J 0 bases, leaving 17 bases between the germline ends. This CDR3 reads CSAPAGTRSSYNEQFF. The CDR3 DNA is TGCAGTGCTCCTGCCGGGACTCGAAGCTCCTACAATGAGCAGTTCTTC.

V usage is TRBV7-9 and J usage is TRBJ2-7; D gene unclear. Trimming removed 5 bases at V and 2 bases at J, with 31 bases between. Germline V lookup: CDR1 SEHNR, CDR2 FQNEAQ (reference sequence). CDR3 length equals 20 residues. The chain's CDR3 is CASSPALLLGYNSRTYEQYF. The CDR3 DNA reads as TGTGCCAGCAGCCCAGCTCTCCTTCTGGGTTATAACAGTAGAACCTACGAGCAGTACTTC. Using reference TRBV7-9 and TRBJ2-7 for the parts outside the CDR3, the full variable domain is DTGVSQNPRHKITKRGQNVTFRCDPISEHNRLYWYRQTLGQGPEFLTYFQNEAQLEKSRLLSDRFSAERPKGSFSTLEIQRTEQGDSAMYLCASSPALLLGYNSRTYEQYFGPGTRLTVT.

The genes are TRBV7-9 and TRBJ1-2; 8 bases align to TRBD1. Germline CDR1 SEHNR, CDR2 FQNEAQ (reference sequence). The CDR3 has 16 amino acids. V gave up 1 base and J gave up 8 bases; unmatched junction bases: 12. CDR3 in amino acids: CASSLVPTGVGNGYTF. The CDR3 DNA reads TGTGCCAGCAGCTTAGTACCGACAGGGGTCGGGAACGGCTACACCTTC. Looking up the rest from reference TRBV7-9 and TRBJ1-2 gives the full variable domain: DTGVSQNPRHKITKRGQNVTFRCDPISEHNRLYWYRQTLGQGPEFLTYFQNEAQLEKSRLLSDRFSAERPKGSFSTLEIQRTEQGDSAMYLCASSLVPTGVGNGYTFGSGTRLTVV.

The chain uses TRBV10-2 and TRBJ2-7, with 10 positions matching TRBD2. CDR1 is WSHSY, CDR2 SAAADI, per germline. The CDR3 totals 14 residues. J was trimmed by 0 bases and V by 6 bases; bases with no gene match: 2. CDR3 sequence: CASRIAGGSYEQYF. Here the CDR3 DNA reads TGCGCCAGCAGGATAGCGGGGGGCTCCTACGAGCAGTACTTC.

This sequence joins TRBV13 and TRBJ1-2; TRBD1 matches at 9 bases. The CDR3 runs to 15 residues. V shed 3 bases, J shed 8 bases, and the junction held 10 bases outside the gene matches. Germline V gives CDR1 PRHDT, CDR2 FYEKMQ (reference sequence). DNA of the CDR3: TGTGCCAGCAGCTTGGGACAGGGATATCTACACGGCTACACCTTC. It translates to CASSLGQGYLHGYTF.

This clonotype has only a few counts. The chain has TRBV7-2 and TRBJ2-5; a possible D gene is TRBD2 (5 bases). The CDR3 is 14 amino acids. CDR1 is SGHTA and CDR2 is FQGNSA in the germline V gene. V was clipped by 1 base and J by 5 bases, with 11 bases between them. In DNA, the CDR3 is TGTGCCAGCAGCTTAGAACTAGTAGGGGAGACCCAGTACTTC. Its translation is CASSLELVGETQYF.

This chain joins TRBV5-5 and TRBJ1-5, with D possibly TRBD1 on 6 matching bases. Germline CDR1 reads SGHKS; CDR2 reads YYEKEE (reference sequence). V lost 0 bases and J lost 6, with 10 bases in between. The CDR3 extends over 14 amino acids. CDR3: CASSLAGASQPQHF. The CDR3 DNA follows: TGTGCCAGCAGCTTGGCGGGGGCAAGTCAGCCCCAGCATTTT.

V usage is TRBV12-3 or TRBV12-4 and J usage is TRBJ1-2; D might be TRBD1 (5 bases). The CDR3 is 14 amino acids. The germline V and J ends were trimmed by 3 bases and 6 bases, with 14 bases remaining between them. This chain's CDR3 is CASSFVVGGDGYTF. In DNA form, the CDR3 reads TGTGCCAGCAGTTTCGTGGTGGGGGGTGATGGCTACACCTTC.

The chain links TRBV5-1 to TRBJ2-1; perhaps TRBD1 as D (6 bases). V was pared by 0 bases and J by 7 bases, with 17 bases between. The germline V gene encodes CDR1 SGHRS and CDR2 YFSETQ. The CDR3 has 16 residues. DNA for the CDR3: TGCGCCAGCAGCTTGGAAGGACAGACACAAAAAAATGAGCAGTTCTTC. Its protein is CASSLEGQTQKNEQFF.

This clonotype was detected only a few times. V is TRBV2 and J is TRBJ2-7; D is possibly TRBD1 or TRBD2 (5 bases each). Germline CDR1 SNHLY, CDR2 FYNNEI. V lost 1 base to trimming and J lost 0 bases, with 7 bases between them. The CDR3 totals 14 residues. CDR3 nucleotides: TGTGCCAGCAGTGAAGGAGGGACCTCCTACGAGCAGTACTTC. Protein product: CASSEGGTSYEQYF. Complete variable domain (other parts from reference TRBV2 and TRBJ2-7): EPEVTQTPSHQVTQMGQEVILRCVPISNHLYFYWYRQILGQKVEFLVSFYNNEISEKSEIFDDQFSVERPDGSNFTLKIRSTKLEDSAMYFCASSEGGTSYEQYFGPGTRLTVT.

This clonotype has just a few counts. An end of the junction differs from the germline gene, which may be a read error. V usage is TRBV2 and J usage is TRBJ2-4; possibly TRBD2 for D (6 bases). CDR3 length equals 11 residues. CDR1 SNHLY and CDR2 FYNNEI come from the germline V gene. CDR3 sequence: CVSGAKNIQYF. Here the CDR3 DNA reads TGTGTCAGCGGGGCCAAAAACATTCAGTACTTC. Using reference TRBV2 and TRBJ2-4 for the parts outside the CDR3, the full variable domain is EPEVTQTPSHQVTQMGQEVILRCVPISNHLYFYWYRQILGQKVEFLVSFYNNEISEKSEIFDDQFSVERPDGSNFTLKIRSTKLEDSAMYFCVSGAKNIQYFGAGTRLSVL.

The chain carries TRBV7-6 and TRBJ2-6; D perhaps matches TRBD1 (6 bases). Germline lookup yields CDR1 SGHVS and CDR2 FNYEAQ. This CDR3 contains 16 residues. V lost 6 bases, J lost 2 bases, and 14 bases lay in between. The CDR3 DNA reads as TGTGCCAGCAGTTTCGGTACAGGGACTGGGGCCAACGTCCTGACTTTC. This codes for CASSFGTGTGANVLTF.

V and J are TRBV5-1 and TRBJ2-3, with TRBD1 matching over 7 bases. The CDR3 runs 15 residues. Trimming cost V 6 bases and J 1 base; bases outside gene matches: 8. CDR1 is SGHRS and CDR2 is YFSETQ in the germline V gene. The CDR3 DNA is TGCGCCAGCAACCCACAGGGGTGGGGCACAGATACGCAGTATTTT. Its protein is CASNPQGWGTDTQYF.

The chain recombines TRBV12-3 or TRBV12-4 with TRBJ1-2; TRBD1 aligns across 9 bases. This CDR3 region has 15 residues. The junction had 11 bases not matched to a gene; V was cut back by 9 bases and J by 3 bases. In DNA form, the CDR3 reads TGTGCCAGTTCGGACAGGGGCCCCCAACACTATGGCTACACCTTC. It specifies CASSDRGPQHYGYTF.

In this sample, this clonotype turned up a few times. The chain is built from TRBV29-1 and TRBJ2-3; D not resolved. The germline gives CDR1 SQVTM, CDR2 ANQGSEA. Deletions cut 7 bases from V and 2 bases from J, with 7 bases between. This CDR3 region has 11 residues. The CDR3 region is CSDLTTDTQYF. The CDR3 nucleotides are TGCAGCGACCTTACCACAGATACGCAGTATTTT.

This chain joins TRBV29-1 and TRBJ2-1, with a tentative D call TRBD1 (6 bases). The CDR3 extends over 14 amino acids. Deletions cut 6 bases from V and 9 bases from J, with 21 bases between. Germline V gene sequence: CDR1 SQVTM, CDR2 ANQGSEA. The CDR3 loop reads CSVAPGVAFGEQFF. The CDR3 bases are TGCAGCGTCGCCCCAGGGGTAGCATTCGGTGAGCAGTTCTTC.

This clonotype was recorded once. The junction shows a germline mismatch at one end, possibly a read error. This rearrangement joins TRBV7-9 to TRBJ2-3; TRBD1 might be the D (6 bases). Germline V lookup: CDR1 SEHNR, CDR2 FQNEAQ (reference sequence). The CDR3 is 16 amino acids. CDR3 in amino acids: CASSPSRGPSTDTQYF. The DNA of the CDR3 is TGTGCCAGCAGCCCATCCAGGGGACCTAGCACAGATACACAGTATTTT. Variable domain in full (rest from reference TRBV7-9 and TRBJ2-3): DTGVSQNPRHKITKRGQNVTFRCDPISEHNRLYWYRQTLGQGPEFLTYFQNEAQLEKSRLLSDRFSAERPKGSFSTLEIQRTEQGDSAMYLCASSPSRGPSTDTQYFGPGTRLTVL.

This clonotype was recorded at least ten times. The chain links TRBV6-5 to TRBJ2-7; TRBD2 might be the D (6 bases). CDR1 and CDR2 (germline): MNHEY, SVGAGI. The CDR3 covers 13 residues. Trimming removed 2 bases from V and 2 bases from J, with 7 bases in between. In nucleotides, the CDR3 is TGTGCCAGCAGTTACGGACTAACCTACGAGCAGTACTTC. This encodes CASSYGLTYEQYF.

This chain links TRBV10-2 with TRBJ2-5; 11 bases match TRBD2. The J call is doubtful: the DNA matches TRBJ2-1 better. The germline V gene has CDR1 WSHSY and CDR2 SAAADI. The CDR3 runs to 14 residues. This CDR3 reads CASKLAGEVGEQFF. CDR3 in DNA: TGCGCCAGCAAACTAGCGGGAGAGGTCGGTGAGCAGTTCTTC.